These 29 T cell receptor beta chains were all obtained from the same sample, sequenced in a study of CD8 T cells in ankylosing spondylitis. In TCRdb, the 5' RACE reads were re-called with MiXCR into one record per CDR3 protein. The sample consists of approximately 300,000 distinct CDR3 sequences, about 20% of them appearing once. The specimen was blood, either unsorted or a sorted T cell fraction (not recorded which). Receptor source: a male donor with ankylosing spondylitis or in good health (not recorded which).

Of note for this clonotype: A junction end diverges from the germline sequence, so it may reflect a read error. This chain links TRBV28 with TRBJ2-2, with a possible D match to TRBD2 (6 bases). Germline CDR1 reads MDHEN; CDR2 reads SYDVKM. The CDR3 length is 11 residues. CDR3: CATGVGGELFF. CDR3 DNA sequence: TGCGCCACGGGAGTGGGCGGGGAGCTGTTTTTT.

The chain combines TRBV5-1 with TRBJ2-5; a possible D gene is TRBD2 (7 bases). The CDR3 is 15 amino acids. V was trimmed by 5 bases and J by 5 bases, leaving 19 bases between them. Germline lookup yields CDR1 SGHRS and CDR2 YFSETQ. CDR3 nucleotide sequence: TGCGCCAGCAGGCGGGGTGGGGGGGCCACCGAGACCCAGTACTTC. Translated, it gives CASRRGGGATETQYF.

This clonotype appeared a few times. The J gene is TRBJ2-3, the V gene TRBV7-9; 12 bases line up with TRBD1. The CDR3 runs to 16 residues. From germline, CDR1 is SEHNR and CDR2 FQNEAQ (reference sequence). J gave up 3 bases and V 1 base, and 2 bases lay outside the gene matches. DNA for the CDR3: TGTGCCAGCAGCTTAGGGGACAGGGGGCATACAGATACGCAGTATTTT. It is translated as CASSLGDRGHTDTQYF.

The chain is built from TRBV12-3 or TRBV12-4 and TRBJ1-2; no clear D. This CDR3 comprises 13 residues. V was cut by 6 bases and J by 2 bases, with 10 bases left in between. The CDR3 here is CASRPDPNYGYTF. The CDR3 nucleotides are TGTGCCAGCAGGCCCGATCCCAACTATGGCTACACCTTC.

In its sample, this clonotype was seen many times. This chain connects TRBV6-4 to TRBJ1-5; D not certain. The CDR3 spans 15 residues. V lost 7 bases to trimming and J lost 5 bases, with 18 bases between them. Germline V lookup: CDR1 MRHNA, CDR2 SNTAGT. The CDR3 nucleotides are TGTGCCAGCAACAACGGCCCCCGGACGTATCAGCCCCAGCATTTT. This gives the protein CASNNGPRTYQPQHF.

This clonotype showed up just a few times. This chain connects TRBV15 to TRBJ1-5; D gene unclear. This CDR3 spans 16 amino acids. Trimming stripped 3 bases from V and 5 bases from J, with 17 bases between. Germline V gives CDR1 LNHNV, CDR2 YYDKDF (reference sequence). The CDR3 loop is CATSSVQARRHQPQHF. As DNA, the CDR3 is TGTGCCACCAGCAGCGTGCAGGCCCGCAGACATCAGCCCCAGCATTTT. Drawing the rest from reference TRBV15 and TRBJ1-5, the complete variable domain is DAMVIQNPRYQVTQFGKPVTLSCSQTLNHNVMYWYQQKSSQAPKLLFHYYDKDFNNEADTPDNFQSRRPNTSFCFLDIRSPGLGDTAMYLCATSSVQARRHQPQHFGDGTRLSIL.

This clonotype occurred a few times. CDR3 DNA sequence: TGTGCCAGCAGCTTACAACCCGGCCGGATCGCCCACTTT. It encodes CASSLQPGRIAHF. The chain employs TRBV7-8 and TRBJ1-6; D is undetermined. The CDR3 extends over 13 amino acids. The germline V gene has CDR1 SGHVS and CDR2 FQNEAQ. V was trimmed by 2 bases and J by 18 bases, leaving 17 bases between them. Supplemented by reference TRBV7-8 and TRBJ1-6, the full variable domain reads GAGVSQSPRYKVAKRGQDVALRCDPISGHVSLFWYQQALGQGPEFLTYFQNEAQLDKSGLPSDRFFAERPEGSVSTLKIQRTQQEDSAVYLCASSLQPGRIAHFGNGTRLTVT.

The CDR3 reads CASRESGSAVTGELFF. The CDR3 DNA is TGCGCCAGCAGGGAGTCCGGGAGTGCCGTCACCGGGGAGCTGTTTTTT. The chain is built from TRBV5-1 and TRBJ2-2, with D perhaps matching TRBD2 (6 bases). V lost 5 bases and J lost 4, with 18 bases in between. The CDR3 runs to 16 residues. Per germline, CDR1 SGHRS and CDR2 YFSETQ.

This clonotype was counted a few times. V usage is TRBV2 and J usage is TRBJ2-7, with D tentatively TRBD1 (5 bases). The germline V gene has CDR1 SNHLY and CDR2 FYNNEI. The V gene lost 4 bases and the J gene lost 2 bases, with 12 bases spanning the gap. The CDR3 loop spans 14 amino acids. In nucleotides, the CDR3 is TGTGCCAGCAGTGGGAAGGGGCCTACCTACGAGCAGTACGTC. Its protein is CASSGKGPTYEQYV.

This chain links TRBV3-1 with TRBJ2-4; 7 nucleotides match TRBD1. Unmatched junction bases numbered 9, after V lost 4 bases and J lost 0 bases. The length of the CDR3 is 17 residues. Per germline, CDR1 LGHDT and CDR2 YNNKEL (reference sequence). CDR3 sequence reads: CASSLRGGDVAKNIQYF. The CDR3 DNA reads as TGTGCCAGCAGCCTACGAGGGGGCGACGTAGCCAAAAACATTCAGTACTTC.

V and J are TRBV4-2 and TRBJ2-1; 10 nucleotides match TRBD2. V lost 0 bases, J lost 3 bases, and 5 bases stayed unmatched. This CDR3 spans 17 amino acids. Per germline, CDR1 LGHNA and CDR2 YNFKEQ. In DNA form, the CDR3 reads TGTGCCAGCAGCCAAGACCGGACTAGCGGAGACTACAATGAGCAGTTCTTC. It codes for CASSQDRTSGDYNEQFF.

The chain uses TRBV5-5 and TRBJ1-2, with D maybe TRBD1 (5 bases). The V end lost 7 bases, the J end lost 0 bases, and 13 bases lay between the germline ends. The CDR3 runs 14 residues. The V gene's germline CDR1 is SGHKS and CDR2 YYEKEE (reference sequence). The CDR3 loop is CASQSGGSNYGYTF. The CDR3, as DNA: TGTGCCAGCCAGTCGGGGGGATCTAACTATGGCTACACCTTC.

In its sample, this clonotype was seen many times. The chain joins TRBV20-1 to TRBJ1-5; D perhaps matches TRBD1 (6 bases). Per the germline V gene, CDR1 is DFQATT and CDR2 is SNEGSKA (reference sequence). The CDR3 runs 15 residues. Trimming cost V 4 bases and J 3 bases, with 16 bases left between them. CDR3 bases: TGCAGTGCTATGATAGCCGGGACACCCAATCAGCCCCAGCATTTT. It translates to CSAMIAGTPNQPQHF.

The chain has TRBV10-3 and TRBJ2-5; weak D call: TRBD1 (7 bases). Between the trimmed V and J ends, which lost 11 bases and 5 bases, there was a span of 18 bases. The CDR3 consists of 13 residues. Germline V gene lookup returns CDR1 ENHRY and CDR2 SYGVKD. CDR3 sequence: CAVQGGQGETQYF. In DNA form, the CDR3 reads TGTGCCGTCCAGGGGGGCCAGGGGGAGACCCAGTACTTC.

This clonotype has a handful of counts. This rearrangement joins TRBV27 to TRBJ2-3, with 8 bases lining up with TRBD2. CDR1 is MNHEY, CDR2 SMNVEV, per germline (reference sequence). V lost 5 bases to trimming and J lost 4 bases; unmatched junction nucleotides: 11. This CDR3 is 16 amino acids long. The CDR3 is CASSGPRGGEADTQYF. DNA of the CDR3: TGTGCCAGCAGTGGTCCCCGGGGGGGCGAGGCAGATACGCAGTATTTT.

This clonotype was detected a few times. V gene TRBV20-1 combines with J gene TRBJ1-2; no firm D call. Germline-derived CDR1 and CDR2 are DFQATT and SNEGSKA (reference sequence). V lost 5 bases and J lost 6, with 22 bases in between. This CDR3 contains 15 residues. The CDR3 nucleotides read TGCAGTGCTGAGATGATAGCGGATTCAAGCAATGGCTACACCTTC. Its protein product is CSAEMIADSSNGYTF.

This clonotype has just a few counts. The chain joins TRBV20-1 to TRBJ2-3; the D gene is possibly TRBD1 (5 bases). Deletions cut 5 bases from V and 9 bases from J, with 9 bases between. Germline CDR1 reads DFQATT; CDR2 reads SNEGSKA (reference sequence). The CDR3 consists of 10 residues. The CDR3 DNA is TGCAGTGCTGATGGGGCGACGCAGTATTTT. This sequence encodes CSADGATQYF.

This clonotype was observed a handful of times. The V gene is TRBV29-1, the J gene TRBJ2-4; D unresolved. CDR3 length: 11 amino acids. V was trimmed by 3 bases and J by 9 bases, leaving 9 bases between them. Germline values: CDR1 SQVTM, CDR2 ANQGSEA. The CDR3 here is CSVELGSIQYF. CDR3 nucleotides: TGCAGCGTTGAGTTGGGTTCCATTCAGTACTTC.

The genes are TRBV20-1 and TRBJ2-7, with TRBD2 identical over 9 bases. With 4 bases clipped from V and 6 bases from J, the junction kept 4 bases outside the gene matches. Germline CDR1 is DFQATT and CDR2 is SNEGSKA (reference sequence). This CDR3 has 12 amino acids. CDR3 nucleotide sequence: TGCAGTGCTAAAGCGGGAGGAGGCGAGCAGTACGTC. Translating gives CSAKAGGGEQYV.

The rearrangement links TRBV20-1 to TRBJ2-2; TRBD2 aligns across 12 bases. This CDR3 has 16 amino acids. V lost 3 bases to trimming and J lost 4 bases; unmatched junction nucleotides: 6. Looked up from germline, CDR1 is DFQATT and CDR2 is SNEGSKA (reference sequence). The CDR3 here is CSASASGRAGTGELFF. CDR3 DNA: TGCAGTGCTAGTGCTAGCGGGAGGGCTGGCACCGGGGAGCTGTTTTTT.

V and J are TRBV15 and TRBJ1-4; D perhaps matches TRBD1 (6 bases). Trimming removed 5 bases from V and 0 bases from J, with 16 bases in between. The CDR3 has 17 amino acids. The germline gives CDR1 LNHNV, CDR2 YYDKDF (reference sequence). This chain's CDR3 is CATSGGGAYSTNEKLFF. In DNA form, the CDR3 reads TGTGCCACCAGCGGCGGGGGGGCGTACTCAACTAATGAAAAACTGTTTTTT.

The rearrangement uses TRBV20-1 and TRBJ2-7, with D tentatively TRBD2 (5 bases). The germline V gene encodes CDR1 DFQATT and CDR2 SNEGSKA (reference sequence). The CDR3 runs to 13 residues. V lost 3 bases, J lost 0 bases, and 9 bases lay in between. In nucleotides, the CDR3 is TGCAGTGCTAGCGCCGGGAACTCCTACGAGCAGTACGTC. Protein sequence: CSASAGNSYEQYV.

This clonotype occurred many times. The chain links TRBV4-1 to TRBJ2-3; D is unresolved. Trimming cost V 1 base and J 5 bases, with 7 bases left between them. The CDR3 runs to 13 residues. The germline CDR1 and CDR2 sequences are MGHRA and YSYEKL. Written as DNA, the CDR3 is TGCGCCAGCAGCCAAGGGAACGGAGATACGCAGTATTTT. Amino acid sequence: CASSQGNGDTQYF.

This chain connects TRBV2 to TRBJ2-5; 7 nucleotides line up with TRBD1. Per germline, CDR1 SNHLY and CDR2 FYNNEI. V shed 6 bases and J 1 base; nucleotides not matched to a gene: 8. The CDR3 runs to 15 residues. The chain's CDR3 is CASRADRDLQETQYF. Here the CDR3 DNA reads TGTGCCAGCAGAGCTGACAGGGACCTCCAAGAGACCCAGTACTTC.

This chain connects TRBV6-6 to TRBJ2-7, with D possibly being TRBD1 (6 bases). The CDR3 consists of 13 residues. Trimming took 5 bases from V and 5 from J, leaving 13 bases between them. Germline CDR1 and CDR2: MNHNY and SVGAGI (reference sequence). The chain's CDR3 is CASSTVTGHEQYV. DNA of the CDR3: TGTGCCAGCAGTACAGTAACAGGGCACGAGCAGTACGTC.

This clonotype occurred a few times. The chain links TRBV5-1 to TRBJ2-1, with D hard to call. This CDR3 spans 15 amino acids. The germline gives CDR1 SGHRS, CDR2 YFSETQ. V was trimmed by 1 base and J by 8 bases, leaving 16 bases between them. CDR3 nucleotides: TGCGCCAGCAGCTTGCGGCTGCTGGAGAACTATGAGCAGTTCTTC. This gives the protein CASSLRLLENYEQFF.

V and J are TRBV7-8 and TRBJ2-3; D remains ambiguous. Germline V gene data show CDR1 as SGHVS and CDR2 as FQNEAQ. The CDR3 covers 13 residues. V lost 6 bases and J lost 5, with 12 bases in between. This chain's CDR3 is CASSRPPGDTQYF. The CDR3, as DNA: TGTGCCAGCAGTCGGCCGCCTGGAGATACGCAGTATTTT.

This clonotype has a handful of counts. The V and J genes are TRBV9 and TRBJ2-3, with D possibly being TRBD1 (5 bases). Trimming took off 6 bases at V and 0 bases at J, with 14 bases between the two ends. The CDR3 runs to 15 residues. Germline loops: CDR1 SGDLS, CDR2 YYNGEE. The CDR3 DNA reads as TGTGCCAGCAAAGTTGGAGCAGGGAGCACAGATACGCAGTATTTT. Amino acid sequence: CASKVGAGSTDTQYF.

This clonotype was detected many times. The chain combines TRBV20-1 with TRBJ2-3, with 12 bases identical to TRBD2. Looked up from germline, CDR1 is DFQATT and CDR2 is SNEGSKA (reference sequence). The CDR3 is made up of 16 amino acids. J was trimmed by 1 base and V by 7 bases; bases with no gene match: 9. The CDR3 loop reads CSEGASGGDGTDTQYF. CDR3 bases: TGCAGTGAGGGGGCTAGCGGGGGGGACGGCACAGATACGCAGTATTTT.